Below are 4 T cell receptor beta chains sequenced from a single sample in a study of identical twins. TCRdb re-called the 5' RACE reads through MiXCR, storing one row per CDR3 protein. The table lists 450,000 or so distinct CDR3 sequences, more than 20% of them singletons, with approximately 2.9% in the top ten. These data were also reused for a study on T cells expressing NK-cell markers.

The sequencing sample was made of CD4+ T cells sorted from blood. Every receptor here comes from a woman under 30 in good health.

This clonotype was observed a few times. The chain has TRBV6-2 or TRBV6-3 and TRBJ2-2, with a tentative D call TRBD2 (5 bases). The germline CDR1 and CDR2 sequences are MNHEY and SVGEGT. The CDR3 length is 18 residues. With 0 bases removed from V and 0 bases from J, the gap between germline ends came to 14 bases. Here the CDR3 reads CASSYSIVDGANTGELFF. CDR3 bases: TGTGCCAGCAGTTACTCGATAGTAGACGGGGCGAACACCGGGGAGCTGTTTTTT.

This chain uses TRBV10-1 with TRBJ2-3, with a possible D match to TRBD1 (5 bases). This CDR3 is 14 amino acids long. V was shortened by 2 bases and J by 4 bases, with 10 bases between the two germline ends. Germline assignment: CDR1 WNHNN and CDR2 SYGVQD (reference sequence). The CDR3 loop reads CASSENLGADTQYF. DNA of the CDR3: TGCGCCAGCAGTGAGAATCTAGGGGCAGATACGCAGTATTTT.

This clonotype was recorded a few times. The V call is TRBV2, the J call TRBJ2-5, with 10 bases matching TRBD2. The trim removed 0 bases at V and 2 bases at J, leaving 9 bases unmatched. The length of the CDR3 is 18 residues. Germline CDR1 and CDR2: SNHLY and FYNNEI. CDR3 loop: CASSEAMASGGSQETQYF. CDR3 in DNA: TGTGCCAGCAGTGAAGCTATGGCTAGCGGGGGATCGCAAGAGACCCAGTACTTC.

The rearrangement uses TRBV12-3 or TRBV12-4 and TRBJ2-2; D might be TRBD1 (6 bases). The CDR3 has 14 residues. V dropped 7 bases and J dropped 2 bases, with 11 bases sitting between them. This chain's CDR3 is CASKRTANTGELFF. The CDR3 DNA follows: TGTGCCAGCAAGAGGACAGCCAACACCGGGGAGCTGTTTTTT.